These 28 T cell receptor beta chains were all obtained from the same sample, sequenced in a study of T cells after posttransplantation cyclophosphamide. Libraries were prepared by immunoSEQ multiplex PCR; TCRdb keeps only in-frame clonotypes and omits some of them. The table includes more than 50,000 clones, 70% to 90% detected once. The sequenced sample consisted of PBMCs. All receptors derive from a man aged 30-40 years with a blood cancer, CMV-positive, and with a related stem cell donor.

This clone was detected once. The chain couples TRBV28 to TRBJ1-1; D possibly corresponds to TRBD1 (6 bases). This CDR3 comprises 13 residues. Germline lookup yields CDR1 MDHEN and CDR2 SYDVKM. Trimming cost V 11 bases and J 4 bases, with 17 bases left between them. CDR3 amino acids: CAGGLIGGTEAFF. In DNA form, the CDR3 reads TGTGCCGGGGGCCTAATAGGGGGCACTGAAGCTTTCTTT.

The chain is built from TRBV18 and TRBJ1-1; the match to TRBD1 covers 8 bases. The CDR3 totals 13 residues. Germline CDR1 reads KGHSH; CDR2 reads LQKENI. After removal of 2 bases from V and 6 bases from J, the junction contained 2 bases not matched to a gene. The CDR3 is CASSPDRGSEAFF. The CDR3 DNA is TGTGCCAGCTCACCAGACAGGGGCTCTGAAGCTTTCTTT.

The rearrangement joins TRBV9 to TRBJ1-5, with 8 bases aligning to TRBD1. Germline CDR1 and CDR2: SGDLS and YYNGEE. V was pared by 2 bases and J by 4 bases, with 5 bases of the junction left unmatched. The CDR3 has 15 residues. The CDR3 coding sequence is TGTGCCAGCAGCGTCAGGGGGCTGGTTAATCAGCCCCAGCATTTT. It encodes CASSVRGLVNQPQHF.

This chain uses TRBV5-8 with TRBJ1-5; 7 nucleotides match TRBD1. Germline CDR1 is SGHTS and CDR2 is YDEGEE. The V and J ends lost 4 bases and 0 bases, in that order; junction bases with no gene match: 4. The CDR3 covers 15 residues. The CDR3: CASSPGQVSNQPQHF. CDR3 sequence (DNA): TGTGCCAGCAGCCCAGGACAGGTTAGCAATCAGCCCCAGCATTTT.

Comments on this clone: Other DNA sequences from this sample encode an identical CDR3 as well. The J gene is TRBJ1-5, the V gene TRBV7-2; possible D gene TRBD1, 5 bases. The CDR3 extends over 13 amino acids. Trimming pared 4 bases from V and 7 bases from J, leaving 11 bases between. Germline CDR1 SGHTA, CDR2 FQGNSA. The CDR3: CASSYQGNQPQHF. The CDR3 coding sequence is TGTGCCAGCAGCTATCAGGGAAACCAGCCCCAGCATTTT.

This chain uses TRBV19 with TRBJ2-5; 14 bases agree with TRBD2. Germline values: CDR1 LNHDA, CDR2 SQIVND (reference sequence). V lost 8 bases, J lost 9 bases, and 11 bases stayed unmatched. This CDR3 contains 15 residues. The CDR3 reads CASAPQGLAGVSQYF. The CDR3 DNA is TGTGCCAGTGCCCCCCAGGGACTAGCGGGAGTATCCCAGTACTTC.

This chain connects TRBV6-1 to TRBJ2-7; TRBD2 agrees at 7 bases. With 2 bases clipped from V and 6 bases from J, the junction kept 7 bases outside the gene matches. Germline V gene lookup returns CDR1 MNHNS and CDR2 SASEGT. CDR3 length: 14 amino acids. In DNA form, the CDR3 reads TGTGCCAGCAGTGAATTCCCCGGGACTACCGAGCAGTACTTC. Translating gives CASSEFPGTTEQYF.

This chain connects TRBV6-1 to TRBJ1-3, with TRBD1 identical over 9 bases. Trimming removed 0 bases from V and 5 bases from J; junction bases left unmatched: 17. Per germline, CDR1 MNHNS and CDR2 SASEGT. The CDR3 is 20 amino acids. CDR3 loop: CASSEATGTGKESRRNTIYF. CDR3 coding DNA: TGTGCCAGCAGTGAAGCGACCGGGACAGGGAAGGAGTCTCGTAGAAACACCATATATTTT.

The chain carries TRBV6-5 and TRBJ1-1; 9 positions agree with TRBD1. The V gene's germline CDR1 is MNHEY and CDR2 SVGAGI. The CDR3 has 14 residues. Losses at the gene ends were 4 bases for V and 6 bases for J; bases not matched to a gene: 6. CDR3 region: CASSSGQGRAEAFF. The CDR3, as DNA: TGTGCCAGCAGTTCGGGACAGGGTCGTGCTGAAGCTTTCTTT.

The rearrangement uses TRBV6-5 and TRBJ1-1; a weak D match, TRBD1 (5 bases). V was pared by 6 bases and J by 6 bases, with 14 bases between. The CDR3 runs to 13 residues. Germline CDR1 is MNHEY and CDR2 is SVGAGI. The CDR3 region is CASRPPNRSEAFF. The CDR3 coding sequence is TGTGCCAGCAGGCCCCCGAACAGGTCTGAAGCTTTCTTT.

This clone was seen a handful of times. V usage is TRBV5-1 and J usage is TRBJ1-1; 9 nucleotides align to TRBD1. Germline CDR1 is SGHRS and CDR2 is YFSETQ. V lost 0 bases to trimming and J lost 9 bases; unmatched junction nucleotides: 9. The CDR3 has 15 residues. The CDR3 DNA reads TGCGCCAGCAGCTTGGGGGACAGGGACGATCCTCAAGCTTTCTTT. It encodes CASSLGDRDDPQAFF.

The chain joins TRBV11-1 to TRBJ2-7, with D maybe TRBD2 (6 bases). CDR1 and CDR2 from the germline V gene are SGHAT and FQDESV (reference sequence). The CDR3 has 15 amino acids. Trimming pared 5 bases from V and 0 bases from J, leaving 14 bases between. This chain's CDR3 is CASSPGLLFSYEQYF. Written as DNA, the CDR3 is TGTGCCAGCAGCCCCGGACTACTATTCTCCTACGAGCAGTACTTC.

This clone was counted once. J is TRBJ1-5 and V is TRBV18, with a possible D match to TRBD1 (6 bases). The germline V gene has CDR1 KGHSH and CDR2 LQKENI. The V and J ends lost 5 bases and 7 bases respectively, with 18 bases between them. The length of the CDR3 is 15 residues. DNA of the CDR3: TGTGCCAGCTCAACCAACTCGGGACATAGCCAGCCCCAGCATTTT. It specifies CASSTNSGHSQPQHF. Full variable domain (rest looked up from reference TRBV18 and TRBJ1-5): NAGVMQNPRHLVRRRGQEARLRCSPMKGHSHVYWYRQLPEEGLKFMVYLQKENIIDESGMPKERFSAEFPKEGPSILRIQQVVRGDSAAYFCASSTNSGHSQPQHFGDGTRLSIL.

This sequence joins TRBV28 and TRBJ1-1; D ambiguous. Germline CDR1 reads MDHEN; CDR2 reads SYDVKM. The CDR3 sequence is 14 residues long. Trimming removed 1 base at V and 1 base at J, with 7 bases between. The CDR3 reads CASSLFAKNTEAFF. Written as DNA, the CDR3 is TGTGCCAGCAGTTTATTTGCGAAGAACACTGAAGCTTTCTTT.

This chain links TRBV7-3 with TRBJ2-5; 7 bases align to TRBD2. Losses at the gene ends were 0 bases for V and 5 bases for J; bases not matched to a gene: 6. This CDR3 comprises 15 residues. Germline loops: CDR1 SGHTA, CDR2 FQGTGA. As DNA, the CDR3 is TGTGCCAGCAGCTTAACGGGAGGGGATAGGGAGACCCAGTACTTC. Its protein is CASSLTGGDRETQYF.

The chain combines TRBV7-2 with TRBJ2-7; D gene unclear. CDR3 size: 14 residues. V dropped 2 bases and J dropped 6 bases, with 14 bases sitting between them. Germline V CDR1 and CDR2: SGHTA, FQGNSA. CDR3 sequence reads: CASSLQAGSPEQYF. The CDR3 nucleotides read TGTGCCAGCAGCTTACAGGCAGGCTCGCCCGAGCAGTACTTC.

The CDR3 sequence: CASSFDRSSYNEQFF. The CDR3 DNA reads TGTGCCAGCAGCTTCGACAGGAGCTCCTACAATGAGCAGTTCTTC. The chain carries TRBV6-5 and TRBJ2-1; a possible D gene is TRBD1 (6 bases). CDR3 length equals 15 residues. Per the germline V gene, CDR1 is MNHEY and CDR2 is SVGAGI. V gave up 6 bases and J gave up 0 bases, with 12 bases separating them.

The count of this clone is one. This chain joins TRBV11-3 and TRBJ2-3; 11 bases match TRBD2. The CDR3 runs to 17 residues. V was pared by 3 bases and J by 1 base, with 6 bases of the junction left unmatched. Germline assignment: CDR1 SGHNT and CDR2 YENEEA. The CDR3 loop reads CASSFLLAGGGTDTQYF. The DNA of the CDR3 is TGTGCCAGCAGCTTCCTTCTAGCGGGAGGAGGCACAGATACGCAGTATTTT. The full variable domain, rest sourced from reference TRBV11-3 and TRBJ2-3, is EAGVVQSPRYKIIEKKQPVAFWCNPISGHNTLYWYLQNLGQGPELLIRYENEEAVDDSQLPKDRFSAERLKGVDSTLKIQPAELGDSAVYLCASSFLLAGGGTDTQYFGPGTRLTVL.

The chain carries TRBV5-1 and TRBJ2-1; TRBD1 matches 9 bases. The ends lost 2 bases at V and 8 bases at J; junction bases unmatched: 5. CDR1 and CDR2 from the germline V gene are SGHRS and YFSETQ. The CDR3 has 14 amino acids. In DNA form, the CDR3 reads TGCGCCAGCAGCTTCCCCGGGACAGGGTATGAGCAGTTCTTC. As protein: CASSFPGTGYEQFF.

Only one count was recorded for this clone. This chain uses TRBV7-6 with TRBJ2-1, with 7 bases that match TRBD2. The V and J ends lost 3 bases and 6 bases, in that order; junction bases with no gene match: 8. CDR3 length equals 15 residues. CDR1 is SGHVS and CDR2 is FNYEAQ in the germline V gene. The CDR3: CASSLEAGNLNEQFF. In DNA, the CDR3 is TGTGCCAGCAGCTTGGAAGCGGGAAATCTCAATGAGCAGTTCTTC.

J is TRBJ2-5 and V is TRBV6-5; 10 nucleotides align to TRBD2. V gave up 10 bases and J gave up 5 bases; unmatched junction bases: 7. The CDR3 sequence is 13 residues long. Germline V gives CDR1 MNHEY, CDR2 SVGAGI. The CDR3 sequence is CATPSGRGETQYF. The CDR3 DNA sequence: TGTGCCACCCCTAGCGGGAGAGGTGAGACCCAGTACTTC.

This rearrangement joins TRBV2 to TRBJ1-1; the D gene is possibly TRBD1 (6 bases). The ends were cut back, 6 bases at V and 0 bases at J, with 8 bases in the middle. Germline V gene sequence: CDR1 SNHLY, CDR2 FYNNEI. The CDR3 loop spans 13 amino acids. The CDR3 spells CASSGTMNTEAFF. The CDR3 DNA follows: TGTGCCAGCAGCGGGACAATGAACACTGAAGCTTTCTTT. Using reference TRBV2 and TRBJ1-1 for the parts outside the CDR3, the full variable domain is EPEVTQTPSHQVTQMGQEVILRCVPISNHLYFYWYRQILGQKVEFLVSFYNNEISEKSEIFDDQFSVERPDGSNFTLKIRSTKLEDSAMYFCASSGTMNTEAFFGQGTRLTVV.

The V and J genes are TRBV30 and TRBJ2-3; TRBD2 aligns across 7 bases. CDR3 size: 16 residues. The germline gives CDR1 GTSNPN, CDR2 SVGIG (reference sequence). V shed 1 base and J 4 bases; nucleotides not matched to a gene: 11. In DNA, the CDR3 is TGTGCCTGGAGTGCTCGAGGACTAGGATTGTCAGATACGCAGTATTTT. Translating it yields CAWSARGLGLSDTQYF.

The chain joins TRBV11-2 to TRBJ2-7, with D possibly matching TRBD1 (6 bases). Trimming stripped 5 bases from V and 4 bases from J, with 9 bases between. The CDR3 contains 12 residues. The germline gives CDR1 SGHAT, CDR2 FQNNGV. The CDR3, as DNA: TGTGCCAGCAGCCCCCAGGGGTACGAGCAGTACTTC. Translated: CASSPQGYEQYF.

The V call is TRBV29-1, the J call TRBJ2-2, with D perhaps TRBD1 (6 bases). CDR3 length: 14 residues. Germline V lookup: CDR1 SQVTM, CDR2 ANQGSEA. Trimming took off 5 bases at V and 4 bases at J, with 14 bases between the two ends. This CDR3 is CSVRWGPVTGELFF. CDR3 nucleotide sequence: TGCAGCGTTAGGTGGGGGCCGGTCACCGGGGAGCTGTTTTTT.

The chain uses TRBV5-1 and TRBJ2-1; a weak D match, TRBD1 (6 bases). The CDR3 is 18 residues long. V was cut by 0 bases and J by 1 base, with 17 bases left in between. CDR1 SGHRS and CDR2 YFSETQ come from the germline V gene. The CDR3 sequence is CASSLVTGLAVSYNEQFF. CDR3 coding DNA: TGCGCCAGCAGCTTGGTGACAGGCCTAGCAGTATCCTACAATGAGCAGTTCTTC.

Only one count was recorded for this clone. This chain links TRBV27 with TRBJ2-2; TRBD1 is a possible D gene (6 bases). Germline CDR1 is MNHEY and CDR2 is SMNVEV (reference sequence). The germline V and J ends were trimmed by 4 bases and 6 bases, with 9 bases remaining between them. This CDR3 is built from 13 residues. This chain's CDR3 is CASSYGQPGELFF. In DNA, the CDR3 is TGTGCCAGCAGTTATGGACAGCCCGGGGAGCTGTTTTTT.

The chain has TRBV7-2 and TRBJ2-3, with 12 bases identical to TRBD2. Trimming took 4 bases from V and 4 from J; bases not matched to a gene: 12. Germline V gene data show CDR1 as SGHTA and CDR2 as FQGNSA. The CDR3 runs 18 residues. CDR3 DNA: TGTGCCAGCAGCTCTAGCGGGAGGGCCGGAGCCCTCGCAGATACGCAGTATTTT. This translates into CASSSSGRAGALADTQYF.